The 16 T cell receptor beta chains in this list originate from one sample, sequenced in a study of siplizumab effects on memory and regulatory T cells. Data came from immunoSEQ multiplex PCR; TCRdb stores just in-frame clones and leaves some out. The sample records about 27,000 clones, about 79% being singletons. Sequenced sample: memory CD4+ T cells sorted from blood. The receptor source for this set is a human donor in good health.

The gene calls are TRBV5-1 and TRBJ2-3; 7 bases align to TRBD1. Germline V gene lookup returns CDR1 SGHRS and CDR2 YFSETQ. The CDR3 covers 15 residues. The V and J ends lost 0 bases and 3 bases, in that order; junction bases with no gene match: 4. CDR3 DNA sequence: TGCGCCAGCAGCTTGGACAGGGGACGAACAGATACGCAGTATTTT. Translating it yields CASSLDRGRTDTQYF.

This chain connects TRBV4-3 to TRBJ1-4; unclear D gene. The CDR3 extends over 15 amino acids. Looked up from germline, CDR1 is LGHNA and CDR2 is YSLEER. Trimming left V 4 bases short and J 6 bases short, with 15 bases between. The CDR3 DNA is TGCGCCAGCAGCCTTTCAGTCTGGAGGGATGAAAAACTGTTTTTT. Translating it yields CASSLSVWRDEKLFF.

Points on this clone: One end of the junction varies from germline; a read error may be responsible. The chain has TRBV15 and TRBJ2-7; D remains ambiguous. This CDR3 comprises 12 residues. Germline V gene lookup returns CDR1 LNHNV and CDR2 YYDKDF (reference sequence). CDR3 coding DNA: TGTGCCACCAGCAGAGATTGGAGTAGCATCAGTTTC. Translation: CATSRDWSSISF.

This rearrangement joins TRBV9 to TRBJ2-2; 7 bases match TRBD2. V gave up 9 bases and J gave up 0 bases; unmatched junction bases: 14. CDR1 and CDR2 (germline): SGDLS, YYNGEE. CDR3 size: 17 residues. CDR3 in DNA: TGTGCCACGTCAGTCCTAGCGGAGTCCGCGAACACCGGGGAGCTGTTTTTT. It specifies CATSVLAESANTGELFF. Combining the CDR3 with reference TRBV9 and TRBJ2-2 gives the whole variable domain DSGVTQTPKHLITATGQRVTLRCSPRSGDLSVYWYQQSLDQGLQFLIQYYNGEERAKGNILERFSAQQFPDLHSELNLSSLELGDSALYFCATSVLAESANTGELFFGEGSRLTVL.

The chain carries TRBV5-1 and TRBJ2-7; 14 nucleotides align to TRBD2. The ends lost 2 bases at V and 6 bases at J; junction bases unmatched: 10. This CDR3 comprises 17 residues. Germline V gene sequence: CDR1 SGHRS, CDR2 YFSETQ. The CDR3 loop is CASSLTIGTSGSFEQYF. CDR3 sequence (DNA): TGCGCCAGCAGCTTAACGATTGGGACTAGCGGGAGTTTCGAGCAGTACTTC.

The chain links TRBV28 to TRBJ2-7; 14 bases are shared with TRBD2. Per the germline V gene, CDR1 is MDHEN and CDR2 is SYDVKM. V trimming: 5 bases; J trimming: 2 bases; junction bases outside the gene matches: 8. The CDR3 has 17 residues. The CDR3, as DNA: TGTGCCAGCAGTCTCCCGGGACTAGCGGGAGTGACCTACGAGCAGTACTTC. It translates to CASSLPGLAGVTYEQYF.

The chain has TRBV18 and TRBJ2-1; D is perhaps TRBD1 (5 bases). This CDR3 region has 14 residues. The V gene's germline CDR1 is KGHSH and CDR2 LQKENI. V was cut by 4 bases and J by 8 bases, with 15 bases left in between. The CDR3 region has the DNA TGTGCCAGCTCACGCCAGGGTTGGGGCTATGAGCAGTTCTTC. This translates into CASSRQGWGYEQFF.

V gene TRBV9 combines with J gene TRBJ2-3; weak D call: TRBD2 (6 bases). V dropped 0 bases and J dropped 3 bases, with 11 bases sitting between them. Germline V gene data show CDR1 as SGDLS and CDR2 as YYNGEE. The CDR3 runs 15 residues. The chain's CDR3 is CASSVVEGRTDTQYF. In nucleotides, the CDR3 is TGTGCCAGCAGCGTAGTTGAAGGGAGGACAGATACGCAGTATTTT. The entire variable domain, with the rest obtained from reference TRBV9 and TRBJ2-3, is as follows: DSGVTQTPKHLITATGQRVTLRCSPRSGDLSVYWYQQSLDQGLQFLIQYYNGEERAKGNILERFSAQQFPDLHSELNLSSLELGDSALYFCASSVVEGRTDTQYFGPGTRLTVL.

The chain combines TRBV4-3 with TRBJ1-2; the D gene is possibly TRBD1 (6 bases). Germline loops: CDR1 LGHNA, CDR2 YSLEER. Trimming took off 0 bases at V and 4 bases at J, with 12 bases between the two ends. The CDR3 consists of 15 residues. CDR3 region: CASSQEWQGIYGYTF. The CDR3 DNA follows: TGCGCCAGCAGCCAAGAGTGGCAGGGGATCTATGGCTACACCTTC.

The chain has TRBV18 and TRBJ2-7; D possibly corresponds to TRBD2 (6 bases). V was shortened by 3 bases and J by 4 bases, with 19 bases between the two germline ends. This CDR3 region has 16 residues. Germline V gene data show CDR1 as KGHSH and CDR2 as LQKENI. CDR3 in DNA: TGTGCCAGCTCACCTGTGTCGGGAGAGGTTGGGTACGAGCAGTACTTC. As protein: CASSPVSGEVGYEQYF. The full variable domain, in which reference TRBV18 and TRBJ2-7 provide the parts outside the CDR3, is NAGVMQNPRHLVRRRGQEARLRCSPMKGHSHVYWYRQLPEEGLKFMVYLQKENIIDESGMPKERFSAEFPKEGPSILRIQQVVRGDSAAYFCASSPVSGEVGYEQYFGPGTRLTVT.

The CDR3 sequence: CASSGVWGSNQPQHF. The CDR3 DNA reads TGTGCCAGCAGCGGTGTTTGGGGGAGCAATCAGCCCCAGCATTTT. The chain links TRBV28 to TRBJ1-5; a possible D gene is TRBD1 (5 bases). V was trimmed by 6 bases and J by 1 base, leaving 13 bases between them. The CDR3 sequence is 15 residues long. The germline V gene has CDR1 MDHEN and CDR2 SYDVKM.

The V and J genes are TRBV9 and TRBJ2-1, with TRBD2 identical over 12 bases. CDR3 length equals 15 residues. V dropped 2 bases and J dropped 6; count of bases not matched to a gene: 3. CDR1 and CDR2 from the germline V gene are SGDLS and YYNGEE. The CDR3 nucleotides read TGTGCCAGCAGCGTCGGGACTAGCGGGTTCAATGAGCAGTTCTTC. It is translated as CASSVGTSGFNEQFF.

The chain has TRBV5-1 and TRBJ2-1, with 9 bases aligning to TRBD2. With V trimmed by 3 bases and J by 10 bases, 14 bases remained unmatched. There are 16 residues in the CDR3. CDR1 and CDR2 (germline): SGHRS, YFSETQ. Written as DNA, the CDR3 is TGCGCCAGCAGCTGGACCCTAGCGGGAAGGATGGAGGAGCAGTTCTTC. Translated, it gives CASSWTLAGRMEEQFF.

CDR3 bases: TGCGCCAGCTTCCCGGGCAGGGGGATGGACTATGGCTACACCTTC. Protein product: CASFPGRGMDYGYTF. This chain uses TRBV5-1 with TRBJ1-2; TRBD1 agrees at 7 bases. The germline gives CDR1 SGHRS, CDR2 YFSETQ. CDR3 size: 15 residues. J lost 3 bases, V lost 7 bases, and 12 bases had no gene match.

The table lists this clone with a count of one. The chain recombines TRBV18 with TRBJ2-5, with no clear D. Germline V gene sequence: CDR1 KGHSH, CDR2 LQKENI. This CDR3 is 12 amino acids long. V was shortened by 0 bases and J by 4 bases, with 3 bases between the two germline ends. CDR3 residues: CASSPPVETQYF. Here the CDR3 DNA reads TGTGCCAGCTCACCACCGGTAGAGACCCAGTACTTC.

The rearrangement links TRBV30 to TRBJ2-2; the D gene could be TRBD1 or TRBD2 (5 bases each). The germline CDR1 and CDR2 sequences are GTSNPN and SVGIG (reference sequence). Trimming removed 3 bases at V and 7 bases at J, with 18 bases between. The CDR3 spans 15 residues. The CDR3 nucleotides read TGTGCCTGGAGGGGGGATGGCCTTCTTGGCGGGGAGCTGTTTTTT. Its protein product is CAWRGDGLLGGELFF.